The 14 T cell receptor beta chains below all came from one sample that was sequenced in a study of blood T cell repertoires in COVID-19. Assay used: immunoSEQ multiplex PCR; TCRdb lists only in-frame clones, some missing. The sample contains a few hundred thousand clones, 70% to 90% of which appear only once. The sample taken for sequencing was PBMCs or T cells enriched from blood (not recorded which). The source of these receptors is a man aged 25-45 years who had recovered from COVID-19.

As DNA, the CDR3 is TGTGCCAGCAGCCCGAACGGACAGTATGGCTACACCTTC. Translating gives CASSPNGQYGYTF. The chain is built from TRBV7-3 and TRBJ1-2, with D perhaps TRBD1 (6 bases). Germline CDR1 is SGHTA and CDR2 is FQGTGA. This CDR3 comprises 13 residues. Trimming stripped 5 bases from V and 5 bases from J, with 12 bases between.

The gene calls are TRBV5-1 and TRBJ2-1, with D unclear. V was clipped by 1 base and J by 6 bases, with 14 bases between them. CDR3 size: 15 residues. CDR1 is SGHRS, CDR2 YFSETQ, per germline. CDR3 in amino acids: CASSLSSAGLNEQFF. The CDR3 DNA follows: TGCGCCAGCAGCTTGTCGTCCGCTGGCCTCAATGAGCAGTTCTTC.

CDR3 nucleotide sequence: TGTGCCAGCTCACGTCCAAACACTGAAGCTTTCTTT. Protein sequence: CASSRPNTEAFF. This chain joins TRBV18 and TRBJ1-1; D not certain. This CDR3 is built from 12 residues. Germline V gives CDR1 KGHSH, CDR2 LQKENI. V dropped 4 bases and J dropped 2 bases, with 5 bases sitting between them. The whole variable domain, remainder taken from reference TRBV18 and TRBJ1-1, is NAGVMQNPRHLVRRRGQEARLRCSPMKGHSHVYWYRQLPEEGLKFMVYLQKENIIDESGMPKERFSAEFPKEGPSILRIQQVVRGDSAAYFCASSRPNTEAFFGQGTRLTVV.

The chain is built from TRBV2 and TRBJ1-3; D ambiguous. Germline loops: CDR1 SNHLY, CDR2 FYNNEI. There are 11 residues in the CDR3. Trimming pared 5 bases from V and 4 bases from J, leaving 3 bases between. In DNA, the CDR3 is TGTGCCAGCAGTACAGGAAACACCATATATTTT. It yields the protein CASSTGNTIYF.

J is TRBJ2-7 and V is TRBV5-4, with 7 bases fitting TRBD1. CDR3 size: 15 residues. Germline V gene data show CDR1 as SGHNT and CDR2 as YYREEE (reference sequence). Germline trimming cut 3 bases from V and 3 bases from J; bases unmatched to any gene: 9. CDR3 nucleotides: TGTGCCAGCAGCTCCAGACAGGGTGGGGGCTACGAGCAGTACTTC. Translating gives CASSSRQGGGYEQYF.

The chain joins TRBV5-1 to TRBJ1-2, with 9 bases that match TRBD1. V lost 3 bases, J lost 4 bases, and 4 bases stayed unmatched. This CDR3 region has 14 residues. Germline values: CDR1 SGHRS, CDR2 YFSETQ. The CDR3 DNA follows: TGCGCCAGCAGCTCAGGACAGGGGACCTATGGCTACACCTTC. It encodes CASSSGQGTYGYTF.

This clone is a singleton in its sample. The chain links TRBV24-1 to TRBJ2-1; TRBD2 might be the D (7 bases). Trimming took 4 bases from V and 9 from J, leaving 24 bases between them. Germline V gene lookup returns CDR1 KGHDR and CDR2 SFDVKD. CDR3 length: 17 residues. The chain's CDR3 is CATSDQGGVRMGREQFF. CDR3 in DNA: TGTGCCACCAGTGACCAAGGGGGGGTACGTATGGGACGTGAGCAGTTCTTC.

The gene calls are TRBV6-5 and TRBJ2-2; the D is unclear. Germline V lookup: CDR1 MNHEY, CDR2 SVGAGI. This CDR3 has 13 amino acids. The V end lost 8 bases, the J end lost 7 bases, and 14 bases lay between the germline ends. The CDR3 coding sequence is TGTGCCAGCTCCCAGGATGGTGGCGGGGAGCTGTTTTTT. Translation: CASSQDGGGELFF.

In its sample, this clone was seen once. CDR3 sequence: CASSLGGQGNQPQHF. The CDR3 nucleotides read TGCGCCAGCAGCTTGGGGGGACAGGGAAATCAGCCCCAGCATTTT. The rearrangement links TRBV5-1 to TRBJ1-5, with 9 bases fitting TRBD1. CDR3 length: 15 amino acids. Germline V CDR1 and CDR2: SGHRS, YFSETQ. V lost 0 bases, J lost 4 bases, and 2 bases stayed unmatched.

V gene TRBV7-9 combines with J gene TRBJ1-1; D not certain. Germline CDR1 and CDR2: SEHNR and FQNEAQ (reference sequence). Trimming removed 5 bases at V and 7 bases at J, with 17 bases between. CDR3 length: 14 residues. The CDR3 sequence: CASSRAQASSEAFF. CDR3 DNA sequence: TGTGCCAGCAGCCGCGCACAAGCGTCGAGTGAAGCTTTCTTT.

The chain joins TRBV5-4 to TRBJ2-2; D possibly corresponds to TRBD2 (6 bases). V was trimmed by 0 bases and J by 1 base, leaving 13 bases between them. Germline V gene lookup returns CDR1 SGHNT and CDR2 YYREEE (reference sequence). CDR3 size: 17 residues. The CDR3 coding sequence is TGTGCCAGCAGCTTGGACCGCGGGATTGGGAACACCGGGGAGCTGTTTTTT. Translation: CASSLDRGIGNTGELFF.

The chain recombines TRBV20-1 with TRBJ2-2; D may be TRBD1 (5 bases). This CDR3 has 14 residues. The V gene lost 3 bases and the J gene lost 4 bases, with 12 bases spanning the gap. Germline lookup yields CDR1 DFQATT and CDR2 SNEGSKA (reference sequence). The CDR3 loop is CSASLPQGTGELFF. CDR3 DNA: TGCAGTGCTAGTCTGCCGCAGGGCACCGGGGAGCTGTTTTTT.

The rearrangement joins TRBV4-2 to TRBJ1-3; the match to TRBD1 covers 8 bases. Germline V CDR1 and CDR2: LGHNA, YNFKEQ. Trimming at V came to 0 bases and at J to 1 base, leaving 8 bases not matched to a gene. The CDR3 has 18 amino acids. CDR3 DNA sequence: TGTGCCAGCAGCCAAGATTCGCTTCGGACAGGGTCTGGAAACACCATATATTTT. It is translated as CASSQDSLRTGSGNTIYF.

This clone was seen just once. The CDR3 protein is CASSGTGTDTQYF. The CDR3 region has the DNA TGTGCCAGCAGCGGGACAGGGACAGATACGCAGTATTTT. The chain employs TRBV2 and TRBJ2-3; TRBD1 aligns across 9 bases. This CDR3 spans 13 amino acids. J was trimmed by 3 bases and V by 6 bases; bases with no gene match: 1. Germline V gives CDR1 SNHLY, CDR2 FYNNEI. Looking up the rest from reference TRBV2 and TRBJ2-3 gives the full variable domain: EPEVTQTPSHQVTQMGQEVILRCVPISNHLYFYWYRQILGQKVEFLVSFYNNEISEKSEIFDDQFSVERPDGSNFTLKIRSTKLEDSAMYFCASSGTGTDTQYFGPGTRLTVL.